Following are 16 T cell receptor beta chains from one sample sequenced in a study of blood T cells in healthy people across ages. With a J-beta primer mix and a sample-barcoded 5' primer, a second PCR ran about 7 to 11 cycles. TCRdb redid the calling of the 5' RACE reads with MiXCR, one entry per CDR3 protein. The sample has 750,000 to 850,000 distinct CDR3 sequences, roughly 25% seen once. These same records also appear under a second study, on T cells of mothers and their children.

The material sequenced was blood. Source of these receptors: a boy younger than 18 in good health.

This clonotype was counted between two and nine times. The rearrangement joins TRBV7-2 to TRBJ1-2, with TRBD1 as a possible D gene (6 bases). Germline V lookup: CDR1 SGHTA, CDR2 FQGNSA. CDR3 length: 14 residues. The V and J ends lost 4 bases and 6 bases respectively, with 15 bases between them. CDR3 coding DNA: TGTGCCAGCAGCTCGTACACAGGGAATGATGGCTACACCTTC. Translating it yields CASSSYTGNDGYTF.

This chain links TRBV7-9 with TRBJ2-1; D unclear. Deletions cut 5 bases from V and 8 bases from J, with 7 bases between. This CDR3 has 11 residues. The V gene's germline CDR1 is SEHNR and CDR2 FQNEAQ (reference sequence). The CDR3: CASSNPYEQFF. CDR3 coding DNA: TGTGCCAGCAGCAACCCATATGAGCAGTTCTTC.

This chain links TRBV6-2 or TRBV6-3 with TRBJ2-7; 7 bases fit TRBD1. This CDR3 has 13 amino acids. The germline V gene encodes CDR1 MNHEY and CDR2 SVGEGT. Trimming at V came to 6 bases and at J to 3 bases, leaving 5 bases not matched to a gene. CDR3 amino acids: CASSNRGGYEQYF. The CDR3 DNA follows: TGTGCCAGCAGCAACAGGGGCGGCTACGAGCAGTACTTC.

This clonotype was seen a handful of times. The J gene is TRBJ2-5, the V gene TRBV29-1; possibly TRBD2 for D (5 bases). The J call may be faulty, since TRBJ2-7 better matches the DNA end. The CDR3 covers 11 residues. CDR1 SQVTM and CDR2 ANQGSEA come from the germline V gene. CDR3 bases: TGCAGCGCAGGACTCGGATACGAGCAGTACTTC. It specifies CSAGLGYEQYF.

This clonotype was found a few times. Germline and junction disagree at one end, which may indicate a read error. The chain is built from TRBV7-9 and TRBJ2-7, with a weak D call TRBD1 (6 bases). The CDR3 runs to 14 residues. Germline V gene lookup returns CDR1 SEHNR and CDR2 FQNEAQ (reference sequence). CDR3 loop: CASSLQGNSYEQCF. In nucleotides, the CDR3 is TGTGCCAGCAGCTTACAGGGGAATAGTTACGAGCAGTGCTTC. Based on the CDR3 plus reference TRBV7-9 and TRBJ2-7, the full variable domain is DTGVSQNPRHKITKRGQNVTFRCDPISEHNRLYWYRQTLGQGPEFLTYFQNEAQLEKSRLLSDRFSAERPKGSFSTLEIQRTEQGDSAMYLCASSLQGNSYEQCFGPGTRLTVT.

V usage is TRBV7-6 and J usage is TRBJ1-4, with D perhaps TRBD1 (6 bases). In germline, CDR1 is SGHVS, CDR2 FNYEAQ. The CDR3 spans 14 residues. V lost 6 bases and J lost 6, with 14 bases in between. The CDR3 is CASSKGGLYEKLFF. The CDR3 nucleotides read TGTGCCAGCAGTAAGGGGGGACTTTATGAAAAACTGTTTTTT.

The J gene is TRBJ2-7, the V gene TRBV9; D is unclear. The CDR3 runs to 14 residues. V lost 3 bases to trimming and J lost 0 bases, with 10 bases between them. Germline CDR1 is SGDLS and CDR2 is YYNGEE. The CDR3 here is CASSGQASSYEQYF. The DNA of the CDR3 is TGTGCCAGCAGCGGACAAGCGAGCTCCTACGAGCAGTACTTC.

This sequence joins TRBV3-1 and TRBJ2-3; the D is unclear. The germline V and J ends were trimmed by 5 bases and 2 bases, with 17 bases remaining between them. The CDR3 contains 16 residues. Germline CDR1 reads LGHDT; CDR2 reads YNNKEL (reference sequence). The CDR3 region is CASSNIGRLPTDTQYF. CDR3 sequence (DNA): TGTGCCAGCAGCAACATAGGAAGATTACCCACAGATACGCAGTATTTT.

A few counts support this clonotype. The J gene is TRBJ2-3, the V gene TRBV11-2; D gene uncertain. The CDR3 has 15 residues. Germline CDR1 and CDR2: SGHAT and FQNNGV. V gave up 2 bases and J gave up 0 bases, with 9 bases separating them. CDR3 amino acids: CASSLISPSTDTQYF. Written as DNA, the CDR3 is TGTGCCAGCAGCTTAATCAGCCCTAGCACAGATACGCAGTATTTT.

The sample holds a few counts of this clonotype. The V call is TRBV30, the J call TRBJ2-1; D remains ambiguous. The J call may not be correct, given that the DNA end is closer to TRBJ2-7. The CDR3 consists of 13 residues. CDR1 is GTSNPN and CDR2 is SVGIG in the germline V gene (reference sequence). The CDR3 is CAWSVDTTYEQYF. The CDR3 nucleotides read TGTGCCTGGAGTGTCGACACTACCTACGAGCAGTACTTC.

This clonotype was seen a handful of times. This chain joins TRBV24-1 and TRBJ2-5; D possibly uses TRBD1 or TRBD2 (7 bases each). The CDR3 consists of 16 residues. CDR1 and CDR2 (germline): KGHDR, SFDVKD. The V end lost 1 base, the J end lost 4 bases, and 15 bases lay between the germline ends. The CDR3 coding sequence is TGTGCCACCAGTGATTTTGGTCAGGGGGGGGGAGAGACCCAGTACTTC. Protein: CATSDFGQGGGETQYF.

This clonotype was observed once. The chain joins TRBV20-1 to TRBJ2-3, with D maybe TRBD2 (6 bases). The CDR3 is 14 residues long. Between the trimmed V and J ends, which lost 2 bases and 0 bases, there was a span of 9 bases. In germline, CDR1 is DFQATT, CDR2 SNEGSKA (reference sequence). For the CDR3, the DNA is TGCAGTGCTAGACCCGGGACTAGCACAGATACGCAGTATTTT. It yields the protein CSARPGTSTDTQYF.

The rearrangement joins TRBV11-2 to TRBJ2-5; D may be TRBD1 (5 bases). With 3 bases removed from V and 2 bases from J, the gap between germline ends came to 13 bases. Germline V gives CDR1 SGHAT, CDR2 FQNNGV. The length of the CDR3 is 15 residues. The DNA for the CDR3 is TGTGCCAGCAGCTTGACACAGGCCTGGCAAGAGACCCAGTACTTC. Its translation: CASSLTQAWQETQYF.

This clonotype has only a few counts. The genes are TRBV2 and TRBJ2-5; D is unclear. The ends were cut back, 6 bases at V and 9 bases at J, with 14 bases in the middle. The CDR3 length is 12 residues. CDR1 is SNHLY, CDR2 FYNNEI, per germline. CDR3 region: CASSDDIAAQYF. CDR3 bases: TGTGCCAGCAGCGACGACATCGCGGCCCAGTACTTC.

As for this clonotype: The junction differs from germline at one of its ends, possibly a read error. The V and J genes are TRBV28 and TRBJ1-1; the D is unclear. The germline V gene has CDR1 MDHEN and CDR2 SYDVKM. The CDR3 loop spans 12 amino acids. The CDR3 region is CASSLYSTGAFF. The CDR3 region has the DNA TGTGCCAGCAGTTTATATAGTACTGGAGCTTTCTTT.

A few counts support this clonotype. CDR3 bases: TGTGCCATCGGTCAGGGGGCTTCTGGTGAAAAACTGTTTTTT. The encoded protein is CAIGQGASGEKLFF. The chain carries TRBV10-3 and TRBJ1-4; 8 nucleotides match TRBD1. Looked up from germline, CDR1 is ENHRY and CDR2 is SYGVKD. CDR3 size: 14 residues. Losses at the gene ends were 8 bases for V and 7 bases for J; bases not matched to a gene: 9.